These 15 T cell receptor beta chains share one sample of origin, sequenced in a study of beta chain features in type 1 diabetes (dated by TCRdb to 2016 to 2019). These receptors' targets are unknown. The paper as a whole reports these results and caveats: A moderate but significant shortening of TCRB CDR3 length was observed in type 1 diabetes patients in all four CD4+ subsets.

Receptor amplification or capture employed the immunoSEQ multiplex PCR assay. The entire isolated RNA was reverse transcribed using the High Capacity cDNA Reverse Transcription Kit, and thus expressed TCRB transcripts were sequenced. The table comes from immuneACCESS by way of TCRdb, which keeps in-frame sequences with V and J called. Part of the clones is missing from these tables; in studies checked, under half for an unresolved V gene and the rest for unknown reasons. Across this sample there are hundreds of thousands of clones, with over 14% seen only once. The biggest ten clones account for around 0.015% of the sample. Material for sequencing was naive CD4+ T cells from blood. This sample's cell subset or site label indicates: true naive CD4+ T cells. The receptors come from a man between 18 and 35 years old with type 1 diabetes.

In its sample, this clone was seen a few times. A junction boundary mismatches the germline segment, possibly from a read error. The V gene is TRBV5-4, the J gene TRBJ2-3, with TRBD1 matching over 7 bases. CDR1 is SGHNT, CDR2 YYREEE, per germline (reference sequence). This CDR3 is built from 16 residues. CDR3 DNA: TGCGCCAGCAGCCAGGTAGTTGGGACAGGCACAGATACGCAGTATTTT. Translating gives CASSQVVGTGTDTQYF.

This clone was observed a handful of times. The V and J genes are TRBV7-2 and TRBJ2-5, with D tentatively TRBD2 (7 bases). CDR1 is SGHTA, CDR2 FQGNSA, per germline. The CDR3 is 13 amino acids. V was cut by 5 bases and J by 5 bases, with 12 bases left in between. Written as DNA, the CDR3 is TGTGCCAGCAGCCGGGGGGCCGTGGAGACCCAGTACTTC. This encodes CASSRGAVETQYF.

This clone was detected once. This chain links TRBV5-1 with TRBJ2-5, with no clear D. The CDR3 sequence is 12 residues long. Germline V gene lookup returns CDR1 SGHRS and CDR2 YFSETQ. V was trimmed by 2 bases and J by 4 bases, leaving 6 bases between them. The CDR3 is CASSFPRETQYF. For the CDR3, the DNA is TGCGCCAGCAGCTTCCCTAGAGAGACCCAGTACTTC.

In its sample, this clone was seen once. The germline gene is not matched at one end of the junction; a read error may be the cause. The CDR3 reads CASSYSGTGFHLF. As DNA, the CDR3 is TGTGCCAGCAGTTACTCGGGGACAGGCTTCCACCTCTTC. The J gene is TRBJ2-7, the V gene TRBV6-5, with 8 positions matching TRBD1. The CDR3 spans 13 residues. Germline V lookup: CDR1 MNHEY, CDR2 SVGAGI.

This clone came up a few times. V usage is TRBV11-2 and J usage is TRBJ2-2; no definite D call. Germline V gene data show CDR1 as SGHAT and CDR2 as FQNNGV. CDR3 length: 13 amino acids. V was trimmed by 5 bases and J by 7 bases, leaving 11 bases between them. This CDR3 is CASSRLTSGELFF. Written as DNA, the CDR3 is TGTGCCAGCAGCCGACTGACGAGCGGGGAGCTGTTTTTT.

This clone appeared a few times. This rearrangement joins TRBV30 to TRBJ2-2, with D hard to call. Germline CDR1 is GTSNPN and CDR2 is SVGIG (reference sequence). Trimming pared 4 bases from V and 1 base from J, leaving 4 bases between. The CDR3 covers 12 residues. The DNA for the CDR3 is TGTGCCTGGATCAAGAACACCGGGGAGCTGTTTTTT. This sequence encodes CAWIKNTGELFF. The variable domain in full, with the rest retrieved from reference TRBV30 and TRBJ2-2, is SQTIHQWPATLVQPVGSPLSLECTVEGTSNPNLYWYRQAAGRGLQLLFYSVGIGQISSEVPQNLSASRPQDRQFILSSKKLLLSDSGFYLCAWIKNTGELFFGEGSRLTVL.

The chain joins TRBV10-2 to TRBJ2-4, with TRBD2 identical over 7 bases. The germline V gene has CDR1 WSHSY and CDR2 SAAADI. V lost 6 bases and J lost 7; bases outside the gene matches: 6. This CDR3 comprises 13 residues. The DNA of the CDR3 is TGCGCCAGCAGCAGCGGGGTCGGGAACATTCAGTACTTC. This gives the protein CASSSGVGNIQYF.

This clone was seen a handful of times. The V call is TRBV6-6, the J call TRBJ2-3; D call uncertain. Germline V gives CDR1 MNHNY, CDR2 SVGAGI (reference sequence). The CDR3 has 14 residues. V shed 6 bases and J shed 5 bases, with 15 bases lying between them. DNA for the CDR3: TGTGCCAGCAGGGGCCTGCCAGTCAGAGATACGCAGTATTTT. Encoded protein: CASRGLPVRDTQYF.

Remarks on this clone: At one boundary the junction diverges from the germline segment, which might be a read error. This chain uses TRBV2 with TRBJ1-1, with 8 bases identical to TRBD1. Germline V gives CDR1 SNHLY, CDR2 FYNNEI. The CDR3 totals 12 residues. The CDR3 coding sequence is TGTGCCAGCAGAGAGGACAGGGACCCTTTGTGCTTT. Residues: CASREDRDPLCF.

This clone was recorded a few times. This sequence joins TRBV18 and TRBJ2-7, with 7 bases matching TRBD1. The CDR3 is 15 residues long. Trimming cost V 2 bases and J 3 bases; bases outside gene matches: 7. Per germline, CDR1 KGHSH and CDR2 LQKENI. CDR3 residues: CASSPRTGDLYEQYF. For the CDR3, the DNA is TGTGCCAGCTCACCAAGAACAGGGGACCTCTACGAGCAGTACTTC.

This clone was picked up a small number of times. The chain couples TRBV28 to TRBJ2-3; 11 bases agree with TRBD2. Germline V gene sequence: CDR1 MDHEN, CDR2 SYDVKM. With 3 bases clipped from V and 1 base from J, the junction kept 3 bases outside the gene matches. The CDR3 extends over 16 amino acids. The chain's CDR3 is CASSLTSGARTDTQYF. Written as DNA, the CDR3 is TGTGCCAGCAGTTTGACTAGCGGGGCACGCACAGATACGCAGTATTTT.

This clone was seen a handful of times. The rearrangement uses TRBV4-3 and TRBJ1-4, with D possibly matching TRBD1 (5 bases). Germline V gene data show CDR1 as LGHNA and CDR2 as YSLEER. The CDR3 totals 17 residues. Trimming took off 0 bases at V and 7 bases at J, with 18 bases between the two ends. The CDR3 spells CASSQDRDRKATEKLFF. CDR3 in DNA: TGCGCCAGCAGCCAAGATCGTGACAGAAAAGCGACTGAAAAACTGTTTTTT.

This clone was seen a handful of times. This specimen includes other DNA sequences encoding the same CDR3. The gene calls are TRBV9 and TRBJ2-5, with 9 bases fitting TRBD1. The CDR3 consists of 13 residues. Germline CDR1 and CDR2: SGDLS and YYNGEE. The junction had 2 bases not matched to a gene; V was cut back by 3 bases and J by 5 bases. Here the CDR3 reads CASSADRGETQYF. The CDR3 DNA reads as TGTGCCAGCAGCGCCGACAGGGGGGAGACCCAGTACTTC.

The CDR3 loop reads CASSRQGGSNQPQHF. The CDR3 DNA sequence: TGTGCCAGCAGTCGACAGGGTGGGAGCAATCAGCCCCAGCATTTT. This chain uses TRBV7-2 with TRBJ1-5, with 7 bases fitting TRBD1. Germline CDR1 is SGHTA and CDR2 is FQGNSA. The CDR3 contains 15 residues. The V segment lost 6 bases and the J segment 1 base; nucleotides outside the gene matches: 6.

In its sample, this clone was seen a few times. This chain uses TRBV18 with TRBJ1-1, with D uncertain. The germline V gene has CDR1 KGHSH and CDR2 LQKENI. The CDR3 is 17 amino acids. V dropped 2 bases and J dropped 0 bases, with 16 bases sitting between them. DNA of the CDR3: TGTGCCAGCTCACCAAATGAGGCAGCAGCAATGAACACTGAAGCTTTCTTT. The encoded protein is CASSPNEAAAMNTEAFF.